Below are 31 T cell receptor beta chains sequenced from a single sample in a study of T cells in Graves' hyperthyroidism and ophthalmopathy. Using RNA transcripts as the source, TCR beta CDR3 regions were amplified. First-round RT-PCR of the TCR CDR3 relied on the HTBI primer set. TCRdb reprocessed the multiplex PCR reads via MiXCR and lists one record per CDR3 protein. The sample records around 380,000 distinct CDR3 sequences, about 13% being singletons. Sequences were obtained from blood. The origin of the receptors is a man younger than 40 with Graves' hyperthyroidism that later progressed to Graves' ophthalmopathy.

This chain links TRBV6-1 with TRBJ2-3, with a weak D call TRBD1 (6 bases). Germline CDR1 reads MNHNS; CDR2 reads SASEGT. Trimming removed 7 bases at V and 4 bases at J, with 15 bases between. This CDR3 region has 14 residues. The chain's CDR3 is CASKSQGSADTQYF. The CDR3 DNA is TGTGCCAGCAAATCGCAGGGGAGCGCAGATACGCAGTATTTT.

This clonotype was observed at least ten times. The chain carries TRBV11-2 and TRBJ2-5; D is perhaps TRBD1 (6 bases). Germline values: CDR1 SGHAT, CDR2 FQNNGV. This CDR3 comprises 15 residues. Between the trimmed V and J ends, which lost 1 base and 1 base, there was a span of 10 bases. The CDR3 here is CASSLVDRSQETQYF. The CDR3 DNA sequence: TGTGCCAGCAGCTTAGTCGACAGGTCCCAAGAGACCCAGTACTTC. The whole variable domain, filled in from reference TRBV11-2 and TRBJ2-5, reads EAGVAQSPRYKIIEKRQSVAFWCNPISGHATLYWYQQILGQGPKLLIQFQNNGVVDDSQLPKDRFSAERLKGVDSTLKIQPAKLEDSAVYLCASSLVDRSQETQYFGPGTRLLVL.

A few counts support this clonotype. An end of the junction does not agree with germline; a read error may underlie this. The chain carries TRBV6-1 and TRBJ1-1, with unresolved D. This CDR3 is 13 amino acids long. In germline, CDR1 is MNHNS, CDR2 SASEGT. The DNA of the CDR3 is TGTGCCAGCAGTGAAGCAGTGAACACTGAAGCTCTCTTT. Translation gives CASSEAVNTEALF.

About this clonotype: The junction departs from the called germline gene at one end, perhaps through a read error. The chain employs TRBV7-8 and TRBJ1-5, with D maybe TRBD1 (5 bases). The length of the CDR3 is 16 residues. The germline CDR1 and CDR2 sequences are SGHVS and FQNEAQ. The CDR3 DNA sequence: TGTGCCGGCAGCGTAGGGACCGCGTATAGCAATCAGCCCCAGCATTTT. It specifies CAGSVGTAYSNQPQHF. Filled out from reference TRBV7-8 and TRBJ1-5, the complete variable domain reads GAGVSQSPRYKVAKRGQDVALRCDPISGHVSLFWYQQALGQGPEFLTYFQNEAQLDKSGLPSDRFFAERPEGSVSTLKIQRTQQEDSAVYLCAGSVGTAYSNQPQHFGDGTRLSIL.

The table lists this clonotype with many counts. The chain couples TRBV7-9 to TRBJ2-5; 10 bases agree with TRBD2. The CDR3 runs 17 residues. CDR1 is SEHNR and CDR2 is FQNEAQ in the germline V gene (reference sequence). Trimming at V came to 5 bases and at J to 1 base, leaving 10 bases not matched to a gene. The CDR3 sequence: CASSPSLAGEIQETQYF. The CDR3 coding sequence is TGTGCCAGCAGCCCCAGCCTAGCGGGGGAGATCCAAGAGACCCAGTACTTC.

Ten or more counts support this clonotype. This CDR3 is CASSWDTSNTEAFF. As DNA, the CDR3 is TGTGCCAGCAGTTGGGACACTTCGAACACTGAAGCTTTCTTT. The chain recombines TRBV28 with TRBJ1-1, with D maybe TRBD1 (6 bases). The CDR3 loop spans 14 amino acids. V was cut by 4 bases and J by 1 base, with 10 bases left in between. Per germline, CDR1 MDHEN and CDR2 SYDVKM.

In its sample, this clonotype was seen a few times. The chain couples TRBV20-1 to TRBJ2-1; TRBD2 might be the D (5 bases). Trimming pared 6 bases from V and 9 bases from J, leaving 24 bases between. Per the germline V gene, CDR1 is DFQATT and CDR2 is SNEGSKA (reference sequence). This CDR3 region has 15 residues. The CDR3 loop reads CSANSRRRRNGEQFF. The CDR3 coding sequence is TGCAGTGCAAATTCCAGGAGACGGAGGAATGGTGAGCAGTTCTTC.

This clonotype appeared many times. The chain has TRBV6-2 or TRBV6-3 and TRBJ1-2, with D possibly matching TRBD1 (5 bases). The CDR3 runs 11 residues. Germline lookup yields CDR1 MNHEY and CDR2 SVGEGT. V gave up 2 bases and J gave up 9 bases, with 7 bases separating them. The CDR3 loop is CASSYEGSYTF. The CDR3 DNA follows: TGTGCCAGCAGTTACGAGGGGAGCTACACCTTC.

This clonotype was counted at least ten times. The V and J genes are TRBV10-3 and TRBJ2-5, with 7 bases aligning to TRBD1. CDR1 ENHRY and CDR2 SYGVKD come from the germline V gene. Germline trimming cut 3 bases from V and 3 bases from J; bases unmatched to any gene: 7. This CDR3 is built from 15 residues. The DNA for the CDR3 is TGTGCCATCAGTGAAGAGGGGGCCGGGAAAGAGACCCAGTACTTC. Translated, it gives CAISEEGAGKETQYF.

This clonotype was counted only a few times. The DNA of the CDR3 is TGCGCCAGCAGCTTGGATGGAAGTAACAACTATGGCTACACCTTC. Its protein is CASSLDGSNNYGYTF. This chain connects TRBV5-1 to TRBJ1-2; no reliable D call. CDR3 length equals 15 residues. The V gene lost 0 bases and the J gene lost 2 bases, with 11 bases spanning the gap. CDR1 is SGHRS, CDR2 YFSETQ, per germline.

This chain uses TRBV12-3 or TRBV12-4 with TRBJ1-2; tentatively, D is TRBD1 (5 bases). The CDR3 has 14 residues. V was cut by 2 bases and J by 3 bases, with 10 bases left in between. This chain's CDR3 is CASSLRGADYGYTF. Written as DNA, the CDR3 is TGTGCCAGCAGTTTAAGGGGAGCTGACTATGGCTACACCTTC.

This clonotype was observed many times. The chain recombines TRBV11-2 with TRBJ2-1, with a tentative D call TRBD2 (6 bases). CDR1 is SGHAT, CDR2 FQNNGV, per germline. This CDR3 contains 14 residues. Between the trimmed V and J ends, which lost 1 base and 9 bases, there was a span of 13 bases. This chain's CDR3 is CASSLVRLAIEQFF. The CDR3 DNA follows: TGTGCCAGCAGCTTAGTGAGGCTAGCGATTGAGCAGTTCTTC. Filled out from reference TRBV11-2 and TRBJ2-1, the complete variable domain reads EAGVAQSPRYKIIEKRQSVAFWCNPISGHATLYWYQQILGQGPKLLIQFQNNGVVDDSQLPKDRFSAERLKGVDSTLKIQPAKLEDSAVYLCASSLVRLAIEQFFGPGTRLTVL.

In its sample, this clonotype was seen many times. The chain recombines TRBV20-1 with TRBJ1-1; D not certain. Trimming shortened V by 6 bases and J by 3 bases, and 8 bases separated the two germline ends. This CDR3 comprises 11 residues. The germline V gene encodes CDR1 DFQATT and CDR2 SNEGSKA (reference sequence). This chain's CDR3 is CSALKYTEAFF. CDR3 bases: TGCAGTGCCCTCAAGTACACTGAAGCTTTCTTT.

The chain employs TRBV12-3 or TRBV12-4 and TRBJ1-2; D is uncertain. CDR3 length: 12 residues. V lost 0 bases and J lost 6, with 5 bases in between. The CDR3 region has the DNA TGTGCCAGCAGTTTAGCGTTCAATGGCTACACCTTC. Protein product: CASSLAFNGYTF.

This clonotype was seen many times. The chain links TRBV2 to TRBJ2-5; D may be TRBD2 (5 bases). V was cut by 6 bases and J by 2 bases, with 16 bases left in between. Germline V gene sequence: CDR1 SNHLY, CDR2 FYNNEI. The CDR3 is 15 residues long. For the CDR3, the DNA is TGTGCCAGCAGAGGTACCGGGATCCAACAAGAGACCCAGTACTTC. Translation gives CASRGTGIQQETQYF.

This clonotype occurred many times. The gene calls are TRBV7-2 and TRBJ2-3; 7 bases agree with TRBD2. This CDR3 is 15 amino acids long. J lost 5 bases, V lost 5 bases, and 10 bases had no gene match. CDR1 is SGHTA and CDR2 is FQGNSA in the germline V gene. The CDR3 region is CASSTRLASGDTQYF. The DNA of the CDR3 is TGTGCCAGCAGCACTCGACTAGCATCGGGAGATACGCAGTATTTT.

This clonotype was seen many times. The chain employs TRBV7-8 and TRBJ2-1; D call uncertain. Germline lookup yields CDR1 SGHVS and CDR2 FQNEAQ. This CDR3 region has 15 residues. V was trimmed by 3 bases and J by 3 bases, leaving 12 bases between them. The CDR3: CASSLNYDIYNEQFF. In DNA form, the CDR3 reads TGTGCCAGCAGCTTGAACTACGACATCTACAATGAGCAGTTCTTC.

The V and J genes are TRBV18 and TRBJ1-1; no firm D call. Germline CDR1 is KGHSH and CDR2 is LQKENI. Trimming took 1 base from V and 7 from J, leaving 7 bases between them. This CDR3 spans 12 amino acids. The CDR3, as DNA: TGTGCCAGCTCACCACTTCGGGGTGAAGCTTTCTTT. This translates into CASSPLRGEAFF. Together with reference TRBV18 and TRBJ1-1, the CDR3 gives the full variable domain: NAGVMQNPRHLVRRRGQEARLRCSPMKGHSHVYWYRQLPEEGLKFMVYLQKENIIDESGMPKERFSAEFPKEGPSILRIQQVVRGDSAAYFCASSPLRGEAFFGQGTRLTVV.

This clonotype was observed a few times. The V gene is TRBV11-2, the J gene TRBJ1-6; D unresolved. The CDR3 sequence is 13 residues long. V was cut by 2 bases and J by 10 bases, with 9 bases left in between. From germline, CDR1 is SGHAT and CDR2 FQNNGV. The CDR3 sequence: CASSLRRRSPLHF. The CDR3 nucleotides read TGTGCCAGCAGCTTAAGAAGAAGGTCACCCCTCCACTTT.

This clonotype showed up many times. The chain carries TRBV28 and TRBJ1-1, with 8 bases identical to TRBD1. Trimming took 6 bases from V and 3 from J; bases not matched to a gene: 9. Germline CDR1 MDHEN, CDR2 SYDVKM. This CDR3 contains 15 residues. This chain's CDR3 is CASRAVDRDYTEAFF. The CDR3 DNA is TGTGCCAGCAGGGCCGTGGACAGGGATTACACTGAAGCTTTCTTT.

This clonotype has just a few counts. This chain connects TRBV27 to TRBJ1-6; 8 bases fit TRBD1. The junction had 10 bases not matched to a gene; V was cut back by 3 bases and J by 12 bases. The length of the CDR3 is 15 residues. Looked up from germline, CDR1 is MNHEY and CDR2 is SMNVEV (reference sequence). The chain's CDR3 is CASSFSPRGLEPLHF. As DNA, the CDR3 is TGTGCCAGCAGTTTTTCTCCCAGGGGGCTCGAACCCCTCCACTTT.

This clonotype was counted many times. The chain has TRBV9 and TRBJ2-3; either TRBD1 or TRBD2 may supply D (6 bases each). Germline CDR1 SGDLS, CDR2 YYNGEE. The CDR3 has 15 residues. The V end lost 2 bases, the J end lost 2 bases, and 12 bases lay between the germline ends. CDR3 in amino acids: CASSVWGAPTDTQYF. The CDR3 DNA is TGTGCCAGCAGCGTGTGGGGGGCGCCCACAGATACGCAGTATTTT. Using reference TRBV9 and TRBJ2-3 for the parts outside the CDR3, the full variable domain is DSGVTQTPKHLITATGQRVTLRCSPRSGDLSVYWYQQSLDQGLQFLIQYYNGEERAKGNILERFSAQQFPDLHSELNLSSLELGDSALYFCASSVWGAPTDTQYFGPGTRLTVL.

This clonotype was picked up many times. The V gene is TRBV18, the J gene TRBJ2-5, with D possibly TRBD1 on 6 matching bases. CDR1 is KGHSH and CDR2 is LQKENI in the germline V gene. V dropped 2 bases and J dropped 4 bases, with 11 bases sitting between them. The length of the CDR3 is 14 residues. This CDR3 reads CASSPLNRAETQYF. CDR3 sequence (DNA): TGTGCCAGCTCACCATTAAACAGGGCAGAGACCCAGTACTTC. The full variable domain, completed using reference TRBV18 and TRBJ2-5, is NAGVMQNPRHLVRRRGQEARLRCSPMKGHSHVYWYRQLPEEGLKFMVYLQKENIIDESGMPKERFSAEFPKEGPSILRIQQVVRGDSAAYFCASSPLNRAETQYFGPGTRLLVL.

The rearrangement joins TRBV3-1 to TRBJ1-5, with D hard to call. V was pared by 3 bases and J by 0 bases, with 15 bases between. This CDR3 comprises 17 residues. CDR1 is LGHDT and CDR2 is YNNKEL in the germline V gene (reference sequence). The CDR3 bases are TGTGCCAGCAGCCACACCAGCGGCACACATAGCAATCAGCCCCAGCATTTT. Its translation: CASSHTSGTHSNQPQHF.

The V and J genes are TRBV19 and TRBJ1-4, with D unresolved. Deletions cut 1 base from V and 3 bases from J, with 15 bases between. The length of the CDR3 is 17 residues. Germline V gives CDR1 LNHDA, CDR2 SQIVND (reference sequence). This CDR3 is CASSIGWEPAANEKLFF. CDR3 nucleotide sequence: TGTGCCAGTAGTATAGGCTGGGAGCCCGCGGCTAATGAAAAACTGTTTTTT.

This clonotype occurred many times. V usage is TRBV27 and J usage is TRBJ2-3; D is possibly TRBD1 (6 bases). Germline loops: CDR1 MNHEY, CDR2 SMNVEV (reference sequence). V was pared by 2 bases and J by 0 bases, with 12 bases between. This CDR3 comprises 16 residues. For the CDR3, the DNA is TGTGCCAGCAGTTTAGTGGAGACAGGCAGCACAGATACGCAGTATTTT. Its translation: CASSLVETGSTDTQYF.

The chain is built from TRBV5-1 and TRBJ2-2, with TRBD1 matching 10 bases. Germline CDR1 and CDR2: SGHRS and YFSETQ. Trimming at V came to 0 bases and at J to 4 bases, leaving 3 bases not matched to a gene. CDR3 size: 16 residues. This CDR3 is CASSLAGTGVTGELFF. CDR3 sequence (DNA): TGCGCCAGCAGCTTGGCGGGGACAGGGGTCACCGGGGAGCTGTTTTTT.

Many counts were recorded for this clonotype. CDR3 nucleotide sequence: TGTGCCACCAGTGACTCGACAGGGGGTAACTATGGCTACACCTTC. Protein product: CATSDSTGGNYGYTF. The J gene is TRBJ1-2, the V gene TRBV24-1; 9 bases fit TRBD1. J lost 1 base, V lost 4 bases, and 3 bases had no gene match. CDR1 and CDR2 (germline): KGHDR, SFDVKD. The CDR3 is 15 residues long.

CDR3 sequence reads: CSAPRYDRNTEAFF. As DNA, the CDR3 is TGCAGCGCTCCCCGTTACGACAGGAACACTGAAGCTTTCTTT. The V gene is TRBV29-1, the J gene TRBJ1-1; D perhaps matches TRBD1 (5 bases). Germline V gives CDR1 SQVTM, CDR2 ANQGSEA. V gave up 7 bases and J gave up 1 base, with 16 bases separating them. The CDR3 contains 14 residues.

This clonotype was observed at least ten times. CDR3 DNA: TGTGCCAGCAGTATACGGACTAGCGGGGTCAACGAGCAGTACTTC. Protein sequence: CASSIRTSGVNEQYF. This rearrangement joins TRBV12-3 or TRBV12-4 to TRBJ2-7; 12 bases are a match to TRBD2. The V gene end was trimmed by 5 bases and the J gene end by 5 bases; junction bases not matched to a gene: 7. CDR3 length: 15 residues.

This clonotype came up a few times. This chain uses TRBV5-5 with TRBJ1-5, with 9 bases fitting TRBD1. Germline lookup yields CDR1 SGHKS and CDR2 YYEKEE (reference sequence). V lost 4 bases and J lost 4; bases outside the gene matches: 6. The CDR3 runs to 15 residues. CDR3 sequence reads: CASSRTGAANQPQHF. The CDR3 region has the DNA TGTGCCAGCAGCCGGACAGGGGCCGCGAATCAGCCCCAGCATTTT. The full variable domain, its missing parts supplied by reference TRBV5-5 and TRBJ1-5, is DAGVTQSPTHLIKTRGQQVTLRCSPISGHKSVSWYQQVLGQGPQFIFQYYEKEERGRGNFPDRFSARQFPNYSSELNVNALLLGDSALYLCASSRTGAANQPQHFGDGTRLSIL.